This T cell receptor beta chain was documented in a study of beta chain features in type 1 diabetes. Study summary: Similarity in age, gender and cell yields was seen between patients and healthy donors.

CDR1 is SQVTM, CDR2 ANQGSEA, per germline. The CDR3 runs to 13 residues. V lost 3 bases and J lost 3; bases outside the gene matches: 3. Reverse transcribing all isolated RNA meant expressed TCRB transcripts were sequenced. Profiling relied on immunoSEQ multiplex PCR, and the TCRdb table lists in-frame clones only, not all of them. The sample gives 40,000 to 65,000 clones, under 75% of which show up once; under 0.35% is in the top ten. Study findings and constraints: Type 1 diabetes patients had TCRB CDR3s that were shorter (moderately but significantly so) in all four CD4+ subsets. The similarity of naive, central memory and Treg TCRB repertoires appeared greater among patients than among healthy donors.

Concerning this clone itself: Its antigen is still unknown.

V gene TRBV29-1 combines with J gene TRBJ2-3; 7 bases agree with TRBD1. This sequence was found in a woman aged 25-40 years with type 1 diabetes. Sequencing used stem cell memory CD4+ T cells from blood. As DNA, the CDR3 is TGCAGCGTTGATTGGGACAGAACAGATACGCAGTATTTT. Translating it yields CSVDWDRTDTQYF.